The entry below describes one T cell receptor (beta chain). The antigen is undetermined. The entry originates in a study of T cell responses to AZD1222 COVID-19 vaccine. The table came from immunoSEQ multiplex PCR; TCRdb's copy has only in-frame clones and leaves some out. The sample holds some 120,000 clones, approximately 90% seen once. Study-wide points: Baseline serostatus was positive in only six AZD1222 recipients.

V gave up 6 bases and J gave up 2 bases, with 8 bases separating them. The CDR3 loop spans 13 amino acids. Germline V gene sequence: CDR1 MNHEY, CDR2 SVGAGI. This TCR was sampled from an adult in good health. V usage is TRBV6-5 and J usage is TRBJ1-5; D is undetermined. The material sequenced was peripheral blood, taken on day 0 of AZD1222 vaccination. CDR3 loop: CASSWSGNQPQHF. The CDR3 DNA follows: TGTGCCAGCAGCTGGTCTGGCAATCAGCCCCAGCATTTT.